Described below is a single T cell receptor beta chain sequence and its context. The target of this receptor is not known. No much larger clone exists at a distance of one base, and base qualities are not known. This specimen belongs to a study of blood T cell repertoires in COVID-19 (dated by TCRdb to the early 2020s). Background for the entire study: Samples from collaborators originated in the United States, Italy and Spain and spanned both the acute and convalescent phases of COVID-19. The material from the prospective study consisted of cDNA or gDNA derived from T cells, B-cell-depleted T cells, or PBMCs. Deeply sampled blood TCRbeta repertoires from subjects exposed to, actively infected with, or recovered from COVID-19 were included in the dataset. The repertoires were released in a freely available public database meant as a resource for research on the immune response to SARS-CoV-2. The samples were drawn from two sources: the first 160 participants of the ongoing ImmuneRACE study, and over 1,000 subjects contributed by 6 global collaborators. The sample metadata nearly always contained a de-identified subject ID, COVID-19 status, age in years and sex. Where available, HLA class I and class II types were taken from metadata supplied by the sample provider and were not determined by assay-based typing. General conclusions and limits of the study: The quantity of clinical and demographic metadata differed by source and by participant and was supplied without curation.

Another Seattle source contributed samples from volunteer blood donors who had recovered from COVID-19. Each collaborating institution followed its own protocols to collect whole blood in K2EDTA tubes. For TCRbeta analysis, collaborator samples were shipped as frozen whole blood, as isolated PBMCs, or as DNA extracted from either sample type. The immunoSEQ Assay, a bias-controlled multiplex PCR, was used to amplify TCRbeta CDR3 regions from genomic DNA. Regarding the original processing steps: Nucleated cell counts per sample were estimated from amplification of reference gene primers within the assay. To quantify the absolute abundance of each unique TCRbeta CDR3 rearrangement, sequence reads were collapsed and filtered. Productive Simpson clonality was computed per sample as the square root of Simpson's diversity index over productive rearrangements. Entries here come from immuneACCESS through TCRdb and include only in-frame sequences with V and J called. Some clones fail to appear in such tables; in the studies checked, an unresolved V gene covers under half of the shortfall, and the cause of the remainder is unknown. That table supplies the V and J calls and clone size; D and trimming were determined from the DNA. The sample profile shows 200,000 to 250,000 clones; around 83% of them were found once. 2.9% of the sample goes to the ten largest clones.

The V end loses 3 bases and the J end loses 0 bases, and a stretch of 9 bases separates them. The CDR3 numbers 14 residues from cysteine through phenylalanine. Of the read, only the CDR3 DNA is kept; its 42 bases are in frame from base 1. The germline V gene (reference sequence) specifies SGHNT as CDR1 and YYREEE as CDR2. Sequences were obtained from peripheral blood. Here the chain combines TRBV5-4 and TRBJ1-1; 6 matching bases give a weak D call of TRBD1. The TCR was taken from a man over 45 who had recovered from COVID-19. The CDR3 has the sequence CASSWGQMNTEAFF. Read as DNA, the sequence is TGTGCCAGCAGCTGGGGACAAATGAACACTGAAGCTTTCTTT.